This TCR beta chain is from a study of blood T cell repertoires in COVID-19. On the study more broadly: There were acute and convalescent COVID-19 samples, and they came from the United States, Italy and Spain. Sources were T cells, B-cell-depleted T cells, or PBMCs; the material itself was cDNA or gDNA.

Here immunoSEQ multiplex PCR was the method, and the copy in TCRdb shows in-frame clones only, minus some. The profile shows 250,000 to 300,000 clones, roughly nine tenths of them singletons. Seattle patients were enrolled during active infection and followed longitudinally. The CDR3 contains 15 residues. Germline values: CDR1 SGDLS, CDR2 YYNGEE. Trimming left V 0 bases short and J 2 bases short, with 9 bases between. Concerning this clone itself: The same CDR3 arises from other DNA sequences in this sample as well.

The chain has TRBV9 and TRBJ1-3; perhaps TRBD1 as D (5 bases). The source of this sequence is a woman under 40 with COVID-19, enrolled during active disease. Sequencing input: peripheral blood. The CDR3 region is CASSVEAGTGNTIYF. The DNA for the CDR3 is TGTGCCAGCAGCGTAGAGGCAGGGACTGGAAACACCATATATTTT.